What follows are 21 T cell receptor beta chains derived from one specimen sequenced in a study of shared clonotypes between healthy human individuals. TCRdb's copy holds only in-frame clones and misses some; the assay was immunoSEQ multiplex PCR. The sample carries some 800,000 clones, 85% to 95% recorded once. As defined, naive CD8 cells were CD45RO-negative and positively selected for CCR7, with terminally differentiated effector memory CD45RA+ cells excluded. Sequencing was done on a sample of naive CD8+ T cells sorted from blood. The receptors were sampled from a man between 25 and 39 years old in good health.

This clone has only one observation. The chain links TRBV6-4 to TRBJ2-2, with 10 bases fitting TRBD2. Germline-derived CDR1 and CDR2 are MRHNA and SNTAGT. After removal of 5 bases from V and 5 bases from J, the junction contained 8 bases not matched to a gene. The CDR3 sequence is 16 residues long. The CDR3 nucleotides read TGTGCCAGCAGTCCCATGACTAGCGGGCGGACCGGGGAGCTGTTTTTT. This gives the protein CASSPMTSGRTGELFF.

The sample holds a few counts of this clone. The gene calls are TRBV2 and TRBJ2-7, with 8 bases matching TRBD1. Germline-derived CDR1 and CDR2 are SNHLY and FYNNEI. The CDR3 loop spans 15 amino acids. Trimming cost V 6 bases and J 5 bases; bases outside gene matches: 12. This CDR3 is CASSVIGTGLHEQYF. Here the CDR3 DNA reads TGTGCCAGCAGCGTGATTGGGACAGGTCTTCACGAGCAGTACTTC.

The chain uses TRBV10-1 and TRBJ2-1; 10 bases align to TRBD2. The CDR3 is 14 residues long. Germline V CDR1 and CDR2: WNHNN, SYGVQD (reference sequence). Trimming removed 5 bases from V and 4 bases from J; junction bases left unmatched: 2. The CDR3 reads CASSTSGTYNEQFF. The CDR3 DNA follows: TGCGCCAGCAGTACTAGCGGGACATACAATGAGCAGTTCTTC.

The gene calls are TRBV27 and TRBJ2-7; 11 nucleotides line up with TRBD2. The J segment lost 3 bases and the V segment lost 6 bases, leaving 7 bases of the junction unmatched. The CDR3 covers 15 residues. The germline V gene encodes CDR1 MNHEY and CDR2 SMNVEV (reference sequence). DNA for the CDR3: TGTGCCAGCAGACCTTTGACTAGCGGGAACTACGAGCAGTACTTC. The encoded protein is CASRPLTSGNYEQYF.

The CDR3 DNA follows: TGTGCCAGCAGGGATAGCGGGAGGGGTCCGGAGACCCAGTACTTC. Protein: CASRDSGRGPETQYF. V gene TRBV7-9 combines with J gene TRBJ2-5; 11 positions match TRBD2. V lost 6 bases to trimming and J lost 5 bases; unmatched junction nucleotides: 8. The V gene's germline CDR1 is SEHNR and CDR2 FQNEAQ (reference sequence). The CDR3 consists of 15 residues.

Written as DNA, the CDR3 is TGTGCCAGCAGCCAATCCACAACAGCGTCGGGGGGGGAGCTGTTTTTT. Translated: CASSQSTTASGGELFF. The chain joins TRBV7-9 to TRBJ2-2, with D possibly TRBD2 on 5 matching bases. The CDR3 is 16 residues long. Trimming left V 5 bases short and J 8 bases short, with 21 bases between. CDR1 and CDR2 from the germline V gene are SEHNR and FQNEAQ (reference sequence).

The gene calls are TRBV13 and TRBJ2-5, with D possibly TRBD2 on 6 matching bases. Per germline, CDR1 PRHDT and CDR2 FYEKMQ (reference sequence). CDR3 length: 13 amino acids. V lost 5 bases and J 4 bases, leaving 11 bases between the germline ends. CDR3 in amino acids: CASSPPAGETQYF. CDR3 coding DNA: TGTGCCAGCAGCCCCCCAGCGGGAGAGACCCAGTACTTC. The full variable domain, completed using reference TRBV13 and TRBJ2-5, is AAGVIQSPRHLIKEKRETATLKCYPIPRHDTVYWYQQGPGQDPQFLISFYEKMQSDKGSIPDRFSAQQFSDYHSELNMSSLELGDSALYFCASSPPAGETQYFGPGTRLLVL.

The rearrangement links TRBV28 to TRBJ2-3, with 7 bases matching TRBD2. J was trimmed by 2 bases and V by 10 bases; bases with no gene match: 9. The CDR3 consists of 14 residues. CDR1 is MDHEN, CDR2 SYDVKM, per germline. The CDR3 nucleotides are TGTGCCAAAGAGGGGCGGGGGTACACAGATACGCAGTATTTT. Protein product: CAKEGRGYTDTQYF.

With respect to this clone: The same CDR3 is also encoded by other DNA sequences in this sample. The V and J genes are TRBV5-1 and TRBJ2-3; D gene uncertain. Germline V gives CDR1 SGHRS, CDR2 YFSETQ. Trimming took 0 bases from V and 1 from J, leaving 6 bases between them. This CDR3 has 14 amino acids. CDR3 DNA: TGCGCCAGCAGCTTGGTATCGGGCACAGATACGCAGTATTTT. Protein sequence: CASSLVSGTDTQYF.

This clone was seen a single time. One junction end does not reproduce the germline sequence, and a read error may be involved. This chain joins TRBV6-1 and TRBJ1-2; D perhaps matches TRBD1 (5 bases). The CDR3 spans 14 residues. Germline values: CDR1 MNHNS, CDR2 SASEGT. This CDR3 reads CASSEAKGKYDYTF. For the CDR3, the DNA is TGTGCCAGCAGTGAAGCTAAGGGGAAGTATGACTACACCTTC.

The V call is TRBV30, the J call TRBJ2-7; 11 nucleotides line up with TRBD1. V dropped 8 bases and J dropped 5; count of bases not matched to a gene: 5. Germline lookup yields CDR1 GTSNPN and CDR2 SVGIG (reference sequence). The CDR3 loop spans 12 amino acids. CDR3 protein: CAGQGARHEQYF. The CDR3 DNA is TGTGCCGGACAGGGGGCGCGTCACGAGCAGTACTTC.

The chain joins TRBV5-5 to TRBJ2-7, with 7 bases aligning to TRBD2. The ends lost 0 bases at V and 7 bases at J; junction bases unmatched: 10. The CDR3 sequence is 15 residues long. The germline gives CDR1 SGHKS, CDR2 YYEKEE (reference sequence). The CDR3 region is CASSLEASGRNEQYF. Here the CDR3 DNA reads TGTGCCAGCAGCTTGGAGGCTAGCGGCAGGAATGAGCAGTACTTC.

The chain links TRBV9 to TRBJ2-5; D may be TRBD1 or TRBD2 (5 bases each). Germline CDR1 is SGDLS and CDR2 is YYNGEE. The CDR3 consists of 14 residues. V lost 4 bases to trimming and J lost 4 bases, with 14 bases between them. In DNA, the CDR3 is TGTGCCAGCAGCTATGAGGGTAGGGGAGAGACCCAGTACTTC. Amino acids: CASSYEGRGETQYF.

V usage is TRBV27 and J usage is TRBJ2-3; weak D call: TRBD1 (6 bases). Germline CDR1 and CDR2: MNHEY and SMNVEV (reference sequence). The CDR3 totals 13 residues. Trimming removed 7 bases from V and 2 bases from J, with 10 bases in between. The CDR3 DNA reads TGTGCCAGCAAAGGGGGATACACAGATACGCAGTATTTT. It specifies CASKGGYTDTQYF.

The chain is built from TRBV29-1 and TRBJ1-4; 7 nucleotides align to TRBD1. Germline CDR1 is SQVTM and CDR2 is ANQGSEA. V shed 5 bases and J 4 bases; nucleotides not matched to a gene: 10. This CDR3 has 15 residues. For the CDR3, the DNA is TGCAGCGTTCTTACCCGGGACAGCTTTAATGAAAAACTGTTTTTT. Its translation: CSVLTRDSFNEKLFF.

This chain uses TRBV6-1 with TRBJ2-7; possibly TRBD1 for D (6 bases). This CDR3 is 13 amino acids long. The ends were cut back, 7 bases at V and 2 bases at J, with 12 bases in the middle. The germline gives CDR1 MNHNS, CDR2 SASEGT. The CDR3 is CASIQGLPYEQYF. The CDR3 region has the DNA TGTGCCAGCATCCAGGGGCTGCCCTACGAGCAGTACTTC.

Concerning this clone: The sample contains more than one DNA sequence encoding this CDR3. The chain employs TRBV5-4 and TRBJ2-5; no definite D call. The germline V gene has CDR1 SGHNT and CDR2 YYREEE (reference sequence). V lost 2 bases, J lost 2 bases, and 10 bases lay in between. The CDR3 runs 14 residues. The CDR3: CASSLEQTQETQYF. In nucleotides, the CDR3 is TGTGCCAGCAGCTTAGAGCAGACTCAAGAGACCCAGTACTTC. The variable domain in full, with the rest retrieved from reference TRBV5-4 and TRBJ2-5, is ETGVTQSPTHLIKTRGQQVTLRCSSQSGHNTVSWYQQALGQGPQFIFQYYREEENGRGNFPPRFSGLQFPNYSSELNVNALELDDSALYLCASSLEQTQETQYFGPGTRLLVL.

The V gene is TRBV6-5, the J gene TRBJ2-7; D is possibly TRBD1 or TRBD2 (7 bases each). The CDR3 spans 15 residues. Trimming took off 0 bases at V and 6 bases at J, with 15 bases between the two ends. Germline V gives CDR1 MNHEY, CDR2 SVGAGI. The CDR3 region has the DNA TGTGCCAGCAGTTACTCGGGAGGGGGCTCTAGCGAGCAGTACTTC. It encodes CASSYSGGGSSEQYF.

The chain recombines TRBV19 with TRBJ1-4, with unresolved D. Germline lookup yields CDR1 LNHDA and CDR2 SQIVND (reference sequence). Trimming cost V 5 bases and J 0 bases, with 13 bases left between them. The CDR3 extends over 16 amino acids. The CDR3 region has the DNA TGTGCCAGTAGTCACATATTCTCTTCAACTAATGAAAAACTGTTTTTT. It specifies CASSHIFSSTNEKLFF.

The CDR3 protein is CASSPLFQGETEAFF. The DNA of the CDR3 is TGTGCCAGCAGCCCCCTATTTCAGGGCGAAACTGAAGCTTTCTTT. This chain links TRBV14 with TRBJ1-1; D perhaps matches TRBD1 (5 bases). CDR1 and CDR2 from the germline V gene are SGHDN and FVKESK. This CDR3 is built from 15 residues. Trimming took off 4 bases at V and 5 bases at J, with 17 bases between the two ends.

A few counts support this clone. The rearrangement links TRBV5-1 to TRBJ1-1; 7 bases match TRBD1. J was trimmed by 3 bases and V by 4 bases; bases with no gene match: 3. The CDR3 is made up of 13 amino acids. Germline lookup yields CDR1 SGHRS and CDR2 YFSETQ. CDR3 DNA sequence: TGCGCCAGCAGCCCGGGACAGCACACTGAAGCTTTCTTT. It encodes CASSPGQHTEAFF.